This TCR beta chain was recovered during a study of T-cell reconstitution after alpha-beta-depleted transplantation in children. Details on this clonotype: Its antigen is as yet unknown.

Regarding the study as a whole: One year post-transplant, T-cell counts and diversity were largely derived from T cells produced anew. Reportedly, alpha-beta T cells present about two months post-transplant originated from several hundred expanded clones of graft origin. After transplant, high TCRbeta diversity at day 60 in some patients arose from surviving recipient T cells and thymic progenitors.

V was shortened by 4 bases and J by 12 bases, with 16 bases between the two germline ends. Looked up from germline, CDR1 is SGHRS and CDR2 is YFSETQ. This CDR3 spans 12 amino acids. A library of TCRbeta sequences, prepared with unique molecular identifiers, was generated. MiXCR, run by TCRdb on the PCR reads, gives a single entry per CDR3 protein. The sample has hundreds of thousands of distinct CDR3 sequences, 6% to 10% seen once. This sample comprised peripheral blood, obtained 360 days after TCRalphabeta/CD19-depleted stem cell transplant. The V gene is TRBV5-1, the J gene TRBJ1-1; D is ambiguous. The clonotype was recovered from a female patient between 2 and 15 years old who had a stem cell transplant for Fanconi anemia, so the T cells may come from the graft donor. CDR3 sequence: CASSPFRGSPFF. In DNA, the CDR3 is TGCGCCAGCAGCCCCTTTCGGGGTAGTCCTTTCTTT.